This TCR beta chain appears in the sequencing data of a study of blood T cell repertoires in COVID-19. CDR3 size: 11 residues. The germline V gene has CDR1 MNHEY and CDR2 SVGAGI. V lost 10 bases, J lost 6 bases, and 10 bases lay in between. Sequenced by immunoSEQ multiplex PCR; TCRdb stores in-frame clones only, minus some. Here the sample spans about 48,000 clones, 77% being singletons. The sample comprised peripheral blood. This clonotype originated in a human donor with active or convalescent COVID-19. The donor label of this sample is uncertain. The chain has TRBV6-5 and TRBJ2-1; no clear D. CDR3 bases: TGTGCCATAACGACTGGCAATGAGCAGTTCTTC. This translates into CAITTGNEQFF.